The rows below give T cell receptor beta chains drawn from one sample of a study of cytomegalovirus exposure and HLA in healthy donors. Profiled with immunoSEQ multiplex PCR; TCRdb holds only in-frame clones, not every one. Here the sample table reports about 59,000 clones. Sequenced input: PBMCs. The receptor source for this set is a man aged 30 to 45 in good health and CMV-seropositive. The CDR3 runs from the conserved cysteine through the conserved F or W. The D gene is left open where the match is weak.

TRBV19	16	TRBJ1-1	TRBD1	TGTGCCAGTAGTATGACCCCCGGGACAGGGAACACTGAAGCTTTCTTT	CASSMTPGTGNTEAFF
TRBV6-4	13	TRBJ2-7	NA	TGTGCCAGCAGTGACTCCCCCGCAGACGAGCAGTACTTC	CASSDSPADEQYF
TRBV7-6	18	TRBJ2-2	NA	TGTGCCAGTCCGGACTCCAGGGACTCAATTACGAACACCGGGGAGCTGTTTTTT	CASPDSRDSITNTGELFF
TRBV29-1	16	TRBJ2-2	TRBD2	TGCAGCGTGGCCGGGACTAGCGGGGGTCACACCGGGGAGCTGTTTTTT	CSVAGTSGGHTGELFF
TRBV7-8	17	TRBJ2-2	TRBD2	TGTGCCAGCAGCTCGAAGGGAATAGCGGGGCCGCTCGGGGAGCTGTTTTTT	CASSSKGIAGPLGELFF
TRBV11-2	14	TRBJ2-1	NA	TGTGCCAGCAGCTTATACAGCGGGCCCAATGAGCAGTTCTTC	CASSLYSGPNEQFF
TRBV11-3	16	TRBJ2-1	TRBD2	TGTGCCAGCCTAGGGACTAGCGGGACCTCCTACAATGAGCAGTTCTTC	CASLGTSGTSYNEQFF
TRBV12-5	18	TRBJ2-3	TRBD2	TGTGCTAGTGGTTGGCCTCGGACTAGCGGGTTCATCACAGATACGCAGTATTTT	CASGWPRTSGFITDTQYF
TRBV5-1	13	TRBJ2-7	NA	TGCGCCAGCACTACCGGGACTTCCTACGAGCAGTACTTC	CASTTGTSYEQYF
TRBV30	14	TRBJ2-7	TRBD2	TGTGCCTGTCCCGGGGAGGGAGCCTCGGGCGAGCAGTACTTC	CACPGEGASGEQYF
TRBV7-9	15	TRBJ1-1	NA	TGTGCCAGCAGCTTAGTGGGGGGGATCAACACTGAAGCTTTCTTT	CASSLVGGINTEAFF
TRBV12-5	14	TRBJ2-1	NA	TGTGCTAGTGGCCCGGAGGGTTCCTACAATGAGCAGTTCTTC	CASGPEGSYNEQFF
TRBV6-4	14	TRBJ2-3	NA	TGTGCCAGCAGTGAAGGGGGATACACAGATACGCAGTATTTT	CASSEGGYTDTQYF
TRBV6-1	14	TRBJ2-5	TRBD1	TGTGCCAGCAGCTCCGGGACAGGGACAGAGACCCAGTACTTC	CASSSGTGTETQYF
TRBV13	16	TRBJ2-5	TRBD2	TGTGCCAGCAGCCTCAACATGGGACTACCCCAAGAGACCCAGTACTTC	CASSLNMGLPQETQYF
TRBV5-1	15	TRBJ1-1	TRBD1	TGCGCCAGCAGCCTAGATGACGACAGGGCCACTGAAGCTTTCTTT	CASSLDDDRATEAFF
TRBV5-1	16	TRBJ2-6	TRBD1	TGCGCCAGCAGCTTGGGGACAGGATCTGGGGCCAACGTCCTGACTTTC	CASSLGTGSGANVLTF
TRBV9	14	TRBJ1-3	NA	TGTGCCAGCAGTAACCTTCTCGGGGGAAACACCATATATTTT	CASSNLLGGNTIYF
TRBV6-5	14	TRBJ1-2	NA	TGTGCCAGCAGTTACCGGGGGAAGACGGACGGCTACACCTTC	CASSYRGKTDGYTF
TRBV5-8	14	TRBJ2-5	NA	TGTGCCAGCAGCCCCCGCGTTGATCAAGAGAACCAGTACTTC	CASSPRVDQENQYF
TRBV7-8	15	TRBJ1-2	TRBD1	TGTGCCAGCAGCTTAGGGACAGGCCCTAACTATGGCTACACCTTC	CASSLGTGPNYGYTF
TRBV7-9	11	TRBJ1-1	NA	TGTGCCAGCCGAGGGGGACATGAAGCTTTCTTT	CASRGGHEAFF
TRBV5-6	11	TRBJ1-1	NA	TGTGCCAGCAGCTTCCAGGGGGAAGCTTTCTTT	CASSFQGEAFF
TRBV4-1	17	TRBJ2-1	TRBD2	TGCGCCAGCAGCAAAAGGGTAGCGGGGTCCTCCGACAATGAGCAGTTCTTC	CASSKRVAGSSDNEQFF
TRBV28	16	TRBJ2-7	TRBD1	TGTGCCAGCAGTTTGGTAGGGGGCGGCGGGCTTGGGGAGCAGTACTTC	CASSLVGGGGLGEQYF
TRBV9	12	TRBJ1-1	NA	TGTGCCAGCAGCGCCTTGAACACTGAAGCTTTCTTT	CASSALNTEAFF
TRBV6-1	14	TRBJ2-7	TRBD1	TGTGCCAGCTATTTCGACAGGGGGTCCTACGAGCAGTACTTC	CASYFDRGSYEQYF
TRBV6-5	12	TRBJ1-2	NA	TGTGCCAGCAGCCGTAGACAGGATGGCTACACCTTC	CASSRRQDGYTF
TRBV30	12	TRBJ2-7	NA	TGTGCCTGGGCCCTAGCGGACAGGGCAACGTACTTC	CAWALADRATYF
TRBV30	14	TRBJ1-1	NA	TGTGCCTGGAGGTGGGGGGGGCTGTACACTGAAGCTTTCTTT	CAWRWGGLYTEAFF
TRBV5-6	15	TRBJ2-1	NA	TGTGCCAGCCCCCCCCTTAGCGGCTCCCGCCAGGAGCAGTTCTTC	CASPPLSGSRQEQFF
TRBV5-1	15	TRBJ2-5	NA	TGCGCCAGCAGCTTCCCACAGGGCCTCCAAGAGACCCAGTACTTC	CASSFPQGLQETQYF
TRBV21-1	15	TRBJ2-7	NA	TGTGCCAGCAGCCAAGTCAAATGGCCCGTCTACGAGCAGTACTTC	CASSQVKWPVYEQYF
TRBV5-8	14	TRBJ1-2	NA	TGTGCCAGCAGCTTGGCCGAGGGAACCTATGGCTACACCTTC	CASSLAEGTYGYTF
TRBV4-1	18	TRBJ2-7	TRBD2	TGCGCCAGCAGCCCTCAAGGTGCACTAGCGGGAGGTCCTTACGAGCAGTACTTC	CASSPQGALAGGPYEQYF
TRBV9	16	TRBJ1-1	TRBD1	TGTGCCAGCAGCCCCCGGGACAGGAGGATGAACACTGAAGCTTTCTTT	CASSPRDRRMNTEAFF